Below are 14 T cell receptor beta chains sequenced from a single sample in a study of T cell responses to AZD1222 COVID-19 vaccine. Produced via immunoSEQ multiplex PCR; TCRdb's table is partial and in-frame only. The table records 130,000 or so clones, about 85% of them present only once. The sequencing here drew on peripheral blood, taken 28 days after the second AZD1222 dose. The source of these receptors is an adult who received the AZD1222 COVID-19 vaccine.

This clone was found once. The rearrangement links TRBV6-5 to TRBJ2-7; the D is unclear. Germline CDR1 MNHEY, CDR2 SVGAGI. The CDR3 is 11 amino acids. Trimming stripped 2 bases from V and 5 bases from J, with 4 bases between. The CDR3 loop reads CASSYRDEQYF. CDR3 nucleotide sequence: TGTGCCAGCAGTTACAGGGACGAGCAGTACTTC.

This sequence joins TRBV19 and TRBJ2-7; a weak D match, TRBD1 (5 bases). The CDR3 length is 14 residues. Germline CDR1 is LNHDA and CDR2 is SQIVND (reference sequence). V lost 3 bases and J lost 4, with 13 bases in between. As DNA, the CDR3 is TGTGCCAGTAGTATTGGGGCACGGATATACGAGCAGTACTTC. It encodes CASSIGARIYEQYF.

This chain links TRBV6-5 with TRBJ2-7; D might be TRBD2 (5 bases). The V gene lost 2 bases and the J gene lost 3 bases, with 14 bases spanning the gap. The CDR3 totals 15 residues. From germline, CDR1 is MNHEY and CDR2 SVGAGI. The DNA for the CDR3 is TGTGCCAGCAGTTACACTTACGGGGTGGTCTACGAGCAGTACTTC. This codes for CASSYTYGVVYEQYF.

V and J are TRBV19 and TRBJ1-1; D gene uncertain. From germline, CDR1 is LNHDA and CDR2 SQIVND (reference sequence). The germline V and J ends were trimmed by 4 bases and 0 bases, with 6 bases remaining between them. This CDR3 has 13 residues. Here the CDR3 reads CASSSTLNTEAFF. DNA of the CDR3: TGTGCCAGTAGTAGCACCCTGAACACTGAAGCTTTCTTT.

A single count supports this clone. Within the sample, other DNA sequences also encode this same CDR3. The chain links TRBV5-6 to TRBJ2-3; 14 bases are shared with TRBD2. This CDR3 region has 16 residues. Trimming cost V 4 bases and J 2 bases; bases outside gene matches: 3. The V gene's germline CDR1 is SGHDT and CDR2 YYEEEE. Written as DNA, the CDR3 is TGTGCCAGCAGCCGGACTAGCGGGGGGTACACAGATACGCAGTATTTT. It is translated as CASSRTSGGYTDTQYF.

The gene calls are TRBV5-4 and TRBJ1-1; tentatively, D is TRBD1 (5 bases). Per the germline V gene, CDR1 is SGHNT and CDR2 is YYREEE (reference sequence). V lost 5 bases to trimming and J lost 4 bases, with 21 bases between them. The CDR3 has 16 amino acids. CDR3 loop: CASSRNKFGTGTEAFF. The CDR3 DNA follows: TGTGCCAGCAGTCGGAATAAGTTTGGGACGGGCACTGAAGCTTTCTTT.

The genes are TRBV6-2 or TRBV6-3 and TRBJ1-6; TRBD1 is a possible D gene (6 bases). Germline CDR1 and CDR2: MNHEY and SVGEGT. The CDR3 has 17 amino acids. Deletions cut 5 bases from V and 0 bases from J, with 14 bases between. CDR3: CASSTTGSSSYNSPLHF. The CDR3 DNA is TGTGCCAGCAGTACCACAGGGTCCAGCTCCTATAATTCACCCCTCCACTTT.

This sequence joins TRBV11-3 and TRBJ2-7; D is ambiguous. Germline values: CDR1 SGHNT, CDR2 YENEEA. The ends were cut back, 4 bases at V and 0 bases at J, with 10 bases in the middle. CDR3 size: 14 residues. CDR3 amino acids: CASSSSGYSYEQYF. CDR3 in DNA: TGTGCCAGCAGCTCGTCAGGATACTCCTACGAGCAGTACTTC.

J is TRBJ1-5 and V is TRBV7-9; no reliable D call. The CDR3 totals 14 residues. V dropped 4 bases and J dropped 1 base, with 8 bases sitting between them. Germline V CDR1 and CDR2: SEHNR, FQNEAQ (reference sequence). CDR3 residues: CASSSLLSNQPQHF. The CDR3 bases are TGTGCCAGCAGCTCGTTATTGAGCAATCAGCCCCAGCATTTT.

CDR3 amino acids: CASSRASNTGELFF. Here the CDR3 DNA reads TGTGCCAGCAGCCGAGCTTCGAACACCGGGGAGCTGTTTTTT. J is TRBJ2-2 and V is TRBV9; the D is unclear. Germline CDR1 is SGDLS and CDR2 is YYNGEE. Trimming took off 4 bases at V and 0 bases at J, with 7 bases between the two ends. The length of the CDR3 is 14 residues.

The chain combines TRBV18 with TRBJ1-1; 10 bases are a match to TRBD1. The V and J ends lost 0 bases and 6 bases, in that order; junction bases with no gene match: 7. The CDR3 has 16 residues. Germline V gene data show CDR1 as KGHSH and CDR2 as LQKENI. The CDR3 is CASSPPGQGRVAEAFF. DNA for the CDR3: TGTGCCAGCTCACCACCGGGACAGGGGAGGGTGGCTGAAGCTTTCTTT.

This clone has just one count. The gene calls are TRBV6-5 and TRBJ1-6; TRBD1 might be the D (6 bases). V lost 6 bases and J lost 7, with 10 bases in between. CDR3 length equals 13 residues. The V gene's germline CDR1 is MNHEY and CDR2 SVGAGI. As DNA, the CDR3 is TGTGCCAGCAGAGACAGGCCAAATTCACCCCTCCACTTT. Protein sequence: CASRDRPNSPLHF.

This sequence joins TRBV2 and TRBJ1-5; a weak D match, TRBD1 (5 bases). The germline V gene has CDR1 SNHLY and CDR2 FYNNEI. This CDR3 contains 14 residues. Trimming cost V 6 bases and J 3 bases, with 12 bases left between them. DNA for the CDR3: TGTGCCAGCAGAGCCGGGACTCCCAATCAGCCCCAGCATTTT. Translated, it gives CASRAGTPNQPQHF.

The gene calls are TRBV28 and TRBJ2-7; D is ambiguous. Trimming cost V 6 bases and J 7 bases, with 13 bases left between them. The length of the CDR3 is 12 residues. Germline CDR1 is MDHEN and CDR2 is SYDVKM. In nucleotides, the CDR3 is TGTGCCAGCAGCCGCCGTGTGGGAGAGCAGTACTTC. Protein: CASSRRVGEQYF.